This is a list of T cell receptor beta chains from one sample in a study of vaccination effects on CD4 cells after COVID-19. Sequencing was performed with immunoSEQ multiplex PCR; in TCRdb, only in-frame clones are kept and a portion is missing. The table has about 25,000 clones, approximately 69% seen once; the top ten hold around 8.4%. Their antigens remain unidentified. Source: CD4+ T cells from PBMCs cultured with SARS-CoV-2 spike peptides, taken after COVID-19 vaccination. The receptors were gathered from a human donor who received a COVID-19 vaccine. Each CDR3 is given with its conserved first and last residue. D genes are given only for firm matches. Part of the rows lack a size; the others show once, few, many or a class for expanded clones.

cdr3_length d_call j_call clone_size v_call cdr3_nt cdr3_aa
15 TRBD1 TRBJ2-1 . TRBV7-7 TGTGCCAGCAGCAAGACAGGGAGCTCCTACAATGAGCAGTTCTTC CASSKTGSSYNEQFF
17 TRBD1 TRBJ2-4 once TRBV7-2 TGTGCCAGCAGCTTAGTCGACAGGGCGGAGGCCAAAAACATTCAGTACTTC CASSLVDRAEAKNIQYF
17 . TRBJ1-2 . TRBV3-1/TRBV3-2 TGTGCCAGCAGCCAAGATCTTACGGCAGGGCGCTACTATGGCTACACCTTC CASSQDLTAGRYYGYTF
15 TRBD2 TRBJ2-1 . TRBV3-1/TRBV3-2 TGTGCCAGCAGCCCCCAGCGGGGGAGTTACAATGAGCAGTTCTTC CASSPQRGSYNEQFF
14 . TRBJ2-5 once TRBV29-1 TGCAGCGTGGTGGGACAAGGCCAACAAGAGACCCAGTACTTC CSVVGQGQQETQYF
14 TRBD2 TRBJ2-5 . TRBV7-9 TGTGCCAGCAGCTTTCCGACTAGCGGAGCCACCCAGTACTTC CASSFPTSGATQYF
19 TRBD1 TRBJ1-2 . TRBV19 TGTGCCAGTAGTATTGGGACAGGGGGCATTTCCGAACCTAACTATGGCTACACCTTC CASSIGTGGISEPNYGYTF
13 . TRBJ2-3 . TRBV19 TGTGCCAGTAGTGAAGGCCCGGGGTATACGCAGTATTTT CASSEGPGYTQYF
16 TRBD2 TRBJ2-5 . TRBV10-2 TGCGCCAGCAGTGACCCTTTAGCGGGGGCCCAAGAGACCCAGTACTTC CASSDPLAGAQETQYF
11 . TRBJ2-7 . TRBV5-1 TGCGCCAGCAGCGCAGACTACGAGCAGTACTTC CASSADYEQYF
17 . TRBJ2-6 . TRBV12-1 TGTGCCAGCAGCCTCAGTAGAGGTACCTCTGGGGCCAACGTCCTGACTTTC CASSLSRGTSGANVLTF
13 TRBD1 TRBJ2-5 once TRBV29-1 TGCAGCGTTCTGGGGGACAGGGGAGAGACCCAGTACTTC CSVLGDRGETQYF